This TCR beta chain stems from a study of T cells in Graves' hyperthyroidism and ophthalmopathy. This clonotype was picked up a small number of times. Antigen specificity is unknown. Study results and limitations: Ophthalmopathy stood apart from stable hyperthyroidism in a 13 V-J model. Within blood appeared most thyroid clonotypes that had expanded above 0.001.

There are 13 residues in the CDR3. Per germline, CDR1 LNHDA and CDR2 SQIVND (reference sequence). Trimming removed 3 bases at V and 0 bases at J, with 5 bases between. Amplified regions were TCR beta CDR3 sequences from RNA transcripts. In the first-round RT-PCR of the TCR CDR3, the HTBI primer set was used. Via MiXCR, TCRdb re-called the multiplex PCR reads, giving one row per CDR3 protein. The sample comprises about 600,000 distinct CDR3 sequences, 12% to 15% of which are singletons, and roughly 7% rests with the top ten. The chain is built from TRBV19 and TRBJ2-5; no clear D gene. Sequenced: blood. The clonotype originates from a woman younger than 35 with Graves' ophthalmopathy. DNA of the CDR3: TGTGCCAGTAGTATTCAGGACCAAGAGACCCAGTACTTC. Protein product: CASSIQDQETQYF.